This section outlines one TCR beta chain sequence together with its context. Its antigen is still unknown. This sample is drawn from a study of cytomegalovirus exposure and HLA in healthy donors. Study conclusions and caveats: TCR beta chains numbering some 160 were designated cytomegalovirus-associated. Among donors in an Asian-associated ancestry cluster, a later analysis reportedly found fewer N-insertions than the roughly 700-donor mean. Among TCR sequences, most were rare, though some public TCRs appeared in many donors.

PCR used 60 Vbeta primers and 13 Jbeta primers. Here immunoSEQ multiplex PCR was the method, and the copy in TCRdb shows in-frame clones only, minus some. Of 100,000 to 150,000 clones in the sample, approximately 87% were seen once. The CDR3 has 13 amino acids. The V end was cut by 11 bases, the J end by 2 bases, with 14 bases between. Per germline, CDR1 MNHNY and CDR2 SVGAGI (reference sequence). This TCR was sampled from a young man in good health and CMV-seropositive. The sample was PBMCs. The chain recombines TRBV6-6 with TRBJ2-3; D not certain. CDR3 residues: CAYGGSSTDTQYF. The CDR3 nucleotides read TGTGCCTACGGTGGTTCTTCCACAGATACGCAGTATTTT.